Given below is one TCR beta chain in context. Profiling relied on immunoSEQ multiplex PCR, and the TCRdb table lists in-frame clones only, not all of them. The table records almost 70,000 clones, approximately 88% of them present only once. The data were obtained in a study of technical replicates of blood from a handful of donors. The sample consisted of PBMCs. This TCR was sampled from a human donor in good health. Some clones in this sample may be carry-over from other donors' samples.

This chain's CDR3 is CASSEGQGVGQPQHF. The CDR3 region has the DNA TGTGCCAGCTCGGAAGGACAGGGTGTGGGTCAGCCCCAGCATTTT. This chain links TRBV18 with TRBJ1-5; 8 positions agree with TRBD1. Germline V gene sequence: CDR1 KGHSH, CDR2 LQKENI. V was pared by 6 bases and J by 6 bases, with 10 bases of the junction left unmatched. CDR3 size: 15 residues.